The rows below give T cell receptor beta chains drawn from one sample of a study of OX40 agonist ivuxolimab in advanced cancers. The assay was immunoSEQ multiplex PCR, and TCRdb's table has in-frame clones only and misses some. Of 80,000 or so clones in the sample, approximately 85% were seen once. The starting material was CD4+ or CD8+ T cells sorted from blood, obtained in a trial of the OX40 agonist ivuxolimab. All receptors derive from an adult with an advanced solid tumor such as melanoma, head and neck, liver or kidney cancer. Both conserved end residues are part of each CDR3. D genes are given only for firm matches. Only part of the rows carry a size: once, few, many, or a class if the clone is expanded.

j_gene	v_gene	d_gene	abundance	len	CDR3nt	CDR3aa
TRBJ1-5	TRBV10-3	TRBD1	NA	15	TGTGCCATCAGTGGGGACAGGGCGGGTAATCAGCCCCAGCATTTT	CAISGDRAGNQPQHF
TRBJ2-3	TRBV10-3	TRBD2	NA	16	TGTGCCATCAGTGATCATCCTAGCGGGTACGAAGATACGCAGTATTTT	CAISDHPSGYEDTQYF
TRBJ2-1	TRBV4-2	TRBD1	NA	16	TGTGCCAGCAGCCTCTCGACAGGGACCTCCTACAATGAGCAGTTCTTC	CASSLSTGTSYNEQFF
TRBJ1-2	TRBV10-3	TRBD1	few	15	TGTGCCATCAGTCGGGACAGCCTTATTAACTATGGCTACACCTTC	CAISRDSLINYGYTF
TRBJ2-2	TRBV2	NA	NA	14	TGTGCCAGCAGTGACTTCCTGAACACCGGGGAGCTGTTTTTT	CASSDFLNTGELFF
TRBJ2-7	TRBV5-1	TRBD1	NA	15	TGCGCCAGCAGCCAAGAGACAGGGCCTTTGAGAGAGCAGTACTTC	CASSQETGPLREQYF
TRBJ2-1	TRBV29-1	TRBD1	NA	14	TGCAGCGTTCCCCGGGTAGGCAGGGGGACTGAGCAGTTCTTC	CSVPRVGRGTEQFF
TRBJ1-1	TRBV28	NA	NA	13	TGTGCCAGCAGTCCCGTTAGGAGGGGAGAAGCTTTCTTT	CASSPVRRGEAFF
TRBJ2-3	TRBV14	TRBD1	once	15	TGTGCCAGCAGCCCTACAGGGGTGTACACAGATACGCAGTATTTT	CASSPTGVYTDTQYF
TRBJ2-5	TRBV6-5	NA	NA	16	TGTGCCAGCAGTTACTCCTCCCTGGCAGGGCGTCAGACCCAGTACTTC	CASSYSSLAGRQTQYF
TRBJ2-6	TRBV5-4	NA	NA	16	TGTGCCAGCAGTTTACAGGGCGTACCCGGGGCCAACGTCCTGACTTTC	CASSLQGVPGANVLTF
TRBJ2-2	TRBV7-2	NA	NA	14	TGTGCCAGCAGCATTACCGCGAACACCGGGGAGCTGTTTTTT	CASSITANTGELFF
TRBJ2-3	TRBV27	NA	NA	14	TGTGCCACTAACCTGGGTGGGACCACAGATACGCAGTATTTT	CATNLGGTTDTQYF
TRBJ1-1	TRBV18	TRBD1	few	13	TGTGCCAGCTCGCCGACAGGGGGCACTGAAGCTTTCTTT	CASSPTGGTEAFF
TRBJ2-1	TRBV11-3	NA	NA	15	TGTGCCAGCAGTTCGGGGGATTTCTCCTACAATGAGCAGTTCTTC	CASSSGDFSYNEQFF
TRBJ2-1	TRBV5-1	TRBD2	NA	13	TGCGCCAGCGCTCGAACGGGGGGTAATGAGCAGTTCTTC	CASARTGGNEQFF
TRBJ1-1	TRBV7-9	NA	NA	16	TGTGCCAGCAGCTTATCGGGGGGCAGGGCGAGTGCTGAAGCTTTCTTT	CASSLSGGRASAEAFF
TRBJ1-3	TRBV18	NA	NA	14	TGTGCCAGCTCAGAGGAGGGCTCTGGAAACACCATATATTTT	CASSEEGSGNTIYF